Detailed here is one T cell receptor (beta chain). This sample stems from a study of CD8 T cells in Susac syndrome. Blood CD8+ and CD4+ T cells underwent high-throughput TCR beta sequencing. While serving as controls, healthy donors were matched for age and sex. Isolation of CD8+ and CD4+ T cells was performed negatively, whereas enrichment of TEMRA cells was done by FACS. RNA was extracted with the RNeasy kit, and a quantity of about 0.45 to 1 ug was reverse transcribed using random hexamers. A multiplex approach, immunoSEQ multiplex PCR, amplified TCR beta CDR3 across 54 Vbeta and 13 Jbeta. TCRdb re-derived calls from the immunoSEQ multiplex PCR reads in MiXCR, one entry per CDR3 protein. Among 150,000 to 200,000 distinct CDR3 sequences listed, approximately 95% were seen once. Germline CDR1 is MNHEY and CDR2 is SMNVEV (reference sequence). V lost 4 bases and J 6 bases, leaving 19 bases between the germline ends. The CDR3 runs to 15 residues.

Specimen: CD4+ T cells from PBMCs. The chain is built from TRBV27 and TRBJ2-7, with a weak D call TRBD2 (7 bases). This receptor was identified in a human donor in good health. The CDR3 is CASSSPGGGGGEQYF. The CDR3 DNA sequence: TGTGCCAGCAGTTCCCCCGGGGGCGGGGGAGGCGAGCAGTACTTC.